This T cell receptor (beta chain) was captured in a study of T cells after yellow fever vaccination. Study-wide results and limits: When the response was secondary, it was weaker but reached its peak faster, day 5 versus 15.

TCRdb reprocessed the 5' RACE reads via MiXCR and lists one record per CDR3 protein. The sample consists of roughly 300,000 distinct CDR3 sequences, around 7% of them appearing once. In the case of this clonotype: The antigen is unknown.

The receptor was isolated from a man in his late teens or twenties who received the YFV17D yellow fever vaccine. The sample was PBMCs, taken approximately 40 days after the first yellow fever vaccination.

The CDR3 region is CASRRGAATEAFF. CDR3 coding DNA: TGTGCCAGCAGACGGGGGGCGGCCACTGAAGCTTTCTTT. The chain employs TRBV27 and TRBJ1-1; maybe TRBD1 (6 bases). This CDR3 has 13 amino acids. Germline CDR1 reads MNHEY; CDR2 reads SMNVEV (reference sequence). Trimming stripped 6 bases from V and 4 bases from J, with 12 bases between.